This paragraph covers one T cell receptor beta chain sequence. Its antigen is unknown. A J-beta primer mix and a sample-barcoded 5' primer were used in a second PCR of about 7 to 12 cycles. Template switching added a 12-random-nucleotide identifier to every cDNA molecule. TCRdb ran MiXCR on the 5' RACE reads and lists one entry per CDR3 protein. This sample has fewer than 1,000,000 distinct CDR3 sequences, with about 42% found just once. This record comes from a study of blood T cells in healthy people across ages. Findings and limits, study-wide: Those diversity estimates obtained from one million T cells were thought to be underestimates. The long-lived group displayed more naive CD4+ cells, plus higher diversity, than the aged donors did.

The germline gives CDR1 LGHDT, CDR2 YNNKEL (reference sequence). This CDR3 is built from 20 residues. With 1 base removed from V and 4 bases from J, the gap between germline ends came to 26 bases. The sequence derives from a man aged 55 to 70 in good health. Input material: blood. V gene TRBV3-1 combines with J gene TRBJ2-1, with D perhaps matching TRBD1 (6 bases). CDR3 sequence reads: CASSQGYAGFRGQDYNEQFF. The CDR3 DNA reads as TGTGCCAGCAGCCAAGGTTACGCAGGATTTAGGGGACAAGATTACAATGAGCAGTTCTTC.